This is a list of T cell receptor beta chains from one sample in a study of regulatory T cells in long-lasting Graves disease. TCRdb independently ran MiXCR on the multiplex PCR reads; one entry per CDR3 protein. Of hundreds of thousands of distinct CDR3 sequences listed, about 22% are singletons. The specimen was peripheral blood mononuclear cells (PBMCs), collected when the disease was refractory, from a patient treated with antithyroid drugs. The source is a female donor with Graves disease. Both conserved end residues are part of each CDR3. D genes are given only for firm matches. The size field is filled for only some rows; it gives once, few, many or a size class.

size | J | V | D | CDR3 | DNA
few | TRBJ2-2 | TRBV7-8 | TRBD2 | CASRGPRLASAGELFF | TGTGCCAGCAGAGGGCCGAGACTAGCTTCGGCCGGGGAGCTGTTTTTT
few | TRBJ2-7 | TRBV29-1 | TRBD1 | CSVGGRDRDTYEQYF | TGCAGCGTTGGAGGCCGAGACAGGGATACCTACGAGCAGTACTTC
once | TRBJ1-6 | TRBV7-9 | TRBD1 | CASTPPQGDSYNSPLHF | TGTGCCAGCACCCCCCCACAGGGGGACTCCTATAATTCACCCCTCCACTTT
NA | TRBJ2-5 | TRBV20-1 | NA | CSACRTQETQYF | TGCAGTGCTTGTCGTACCCAAGAGACCCAGTACTTC
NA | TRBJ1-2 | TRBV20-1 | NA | CSARERVRGYGYTF | TGCAGTGCTAGAGAGAGGGTTAGGGGCTATGGCTACACCTTC
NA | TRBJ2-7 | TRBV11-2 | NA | CASSSPALLTYEQYF | TGTGCCAGCAGCTCCCCGGCTCTGCTTACCTACGAGCAGTACTTC
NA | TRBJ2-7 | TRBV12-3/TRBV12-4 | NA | CASTDWGARGQYF | TGTGCCAGCACTGATTGGGGGGCGCGGGGGCAGTACTTC
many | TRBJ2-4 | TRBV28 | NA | CASSFVGLAKNIQYF | TGTGCCAGCAGTTTCGTTGGATTAGCCAAAAACATTCAGTACTTC
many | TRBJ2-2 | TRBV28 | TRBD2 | CASSLYLAGGHTGELFF | TGTGCCAGCAGTTTATATCTAGCGGGGGGCCACACCGGGGAGCTGTTTTTT
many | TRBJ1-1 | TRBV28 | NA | CASSFDSRTTNTEAFF | TGTGCCAGCAGTTTCGATAGCAGGACCACAAACACTGAAGCTTTCTTT
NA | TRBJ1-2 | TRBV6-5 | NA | CASSYSKGRVDYGYTF | TGTGCCAGCAGTTACTCGAAGGGCAGGGTTGACTATGGCTACACCTTC
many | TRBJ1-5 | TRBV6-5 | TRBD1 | CASSYSGRQGGSVGNQPQHF | TGTGCCAGCAGTTACTCGGGGAGACAGGGTGGTAGCGTAGGCAATCAGCCCCAGCATTTT
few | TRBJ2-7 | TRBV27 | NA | CASSPLGSVGLYYEQYF | TGTGCCAGCAGTCCCCTCGGGTCGGTGGGGCTGTACTACGAGCAGTACTTC
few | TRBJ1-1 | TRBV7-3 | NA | CASSAFGSTTEAFF | TGTGCCAGCAGCGCGTTCGGGTCCACCACTGAAGCTTTCTTT
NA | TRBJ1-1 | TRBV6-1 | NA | CASINGAHTEAFF | TGTGCCAGTATAAACGGGGCACACACTGAAGCTTTCTTT
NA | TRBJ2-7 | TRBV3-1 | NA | CASSHLDTYEQYF | TGTGCCAGCAGCCACCTAGACACCTACGAGCAGTACTTC
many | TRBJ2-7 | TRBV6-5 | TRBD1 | CASSSRPGQGPYEQYF | TGTGCCAGCAGTTCGAGGCCGGGACAGGGTCCCTACGAGCAGTACTTC
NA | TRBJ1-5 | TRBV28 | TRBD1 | CASVRGTESLGNQPQHF | TGTGCCAGCGTTAGGGGGACAGAGTCTTTGGGCAATCAGCCCCAGCATTTT
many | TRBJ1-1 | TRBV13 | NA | CASSLVTDTEAFF | TGTGCCAGCAGCTTAGTAACTGACACTGAAGCTTTCTTT
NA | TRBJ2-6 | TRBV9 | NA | CASRAGSGANVLTF | TGTGCCAGCAGGGCAGGGTCAGGGGCCAACGTCCTGACTTTC
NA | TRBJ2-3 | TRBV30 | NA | CAWSVSLDAQYF | TGTGCCTGGAGTGTGAGCCTAGATGCGCAGTATTTT
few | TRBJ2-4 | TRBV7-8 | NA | CASSLAGALAKNIQYF | TGTGCCAGCAGCTTAGCGGGAGCACTAGCCAAAAACATTCAGTACTTC
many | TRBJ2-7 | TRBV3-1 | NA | CASSLRHTGSYEQYF | TGTGCCAGCAGCCTGAGACATACCGGCTCCTACGAGCAGTACTTC
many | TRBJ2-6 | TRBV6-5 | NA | CASSYWANVLTF | TGTGCCAGCAGTTACTGGGCCAACGTCCTGACTTTC
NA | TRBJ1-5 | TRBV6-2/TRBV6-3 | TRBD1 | CASIIQGQPQHF | TGTGCCAGCATCATACAGGGGCAGCCCCAGCATTTT
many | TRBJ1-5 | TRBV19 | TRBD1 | CASSITGGNNQPQHF | TGTGCCAGTAGTATCACAGGGGGCAACAATCAGCCCCAGCATTTT
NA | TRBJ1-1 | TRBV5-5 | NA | CASSLTSGGHTEAFF | TGTGCCAGCAGCCTCACCTCTGGGGGGCACACTGAAGCTTTCTTT